The rows below give T cell receptor beta chains drawn from one sample of a study of blood T cell repertoires in COVID-19. Sequencing was performed with immunoSEQ multiplex PCR; in TCRdb, only in-frame clones are kept and a portion is missing. The sample includes about 68,000 clones, 70% to 90% of them seen just once. Specimen: peripheral blood. All receptors derive from a man aged 50 to 59 with acute or convalescent COVID-19. The CDR3 runs from the conserved cysteine through the conserved F or W. The order of the fields is J gene, D gene, V gene, clone size, CDR3 protein, CDR3 DNA. The D gene is left open where the match is weak. Expanded clones get a size class; other rows say once, few or many, or leave the size out.

>TRBJ2-1|-|TRBV20-1|-
CSAAVGEQFF
TGCAGTGCGGCGGTTGGTGAGCAGTTCTTC
>TRBJ2-4|TRBD2|TRBV7-9|-
CASSLQAGGQNIQYF
TGTGCCAGCAGCCTTCAAGCGGGAGGTCAAAACATTCAGTACTTC
>TRBJ1-3|-|TRBV5-1|-
CASSLYRDSGNTIYF
TGCGCCAGCAGCTTGTACAGGGACTCTGGAAACACCATATATTTT
>TRBJ1-2|TRBD1|TRBV30|-
CAWRGDSYYGYTF
TGTGCCTGGAGGGGGGACAGCTACTATGGCTACACCTTC
>TRBJ2-5|-|TRBV19|-
CASSPQGPGETQYF
TGTGCCAGTAGCCCACAGGGTCCGGGGGAGACCCAGTACTTC
>TRBJ2-7|-|TRBV7-3|few
CASSSQGRSYEQYF
TGTGCCAGCAGCTCACAGGGTCGGAGCTACGAGCAGTACTTC
>TRBJ2-7|TRBD1|TRBV24-1|once
CATSDPDRNNEQYF
TGTGCCACCAGTGATCCGGACAGGAACAACGAGCAGTACTTC
>TRBJ1-2|-|TRBV28|-
CASCRVMDGYTF
TGTGCCAGCTGCCGGGTCATGGATGGCTACACCTTC
>TRBJ2-7|-|TRBV6-5|-
CASRASGGYEQYF
TGTGCCAGCAGGGCCTCAGGAGGCTACGAGCAGTACTTC
>TRBJ2-7|-|TRBV30|-
CACNFLSYEQYF
TGTGCCTGCAACTTCTTAAGTTACGAGCAGTACTTC
>TRBJ1-6|-|TRBV20-1|-
CSASLEGGSPLHF
TGCAGTGCTAGTCTGGAGGGAGGTTCACCCCTCCACTTT
>TRBJ1-2|TRBD1|TRBV27|-
CASSLTGGSGYTF
TGTGCCAGCAGCCTGACAGGGGGCTCTGGCTACACCTTC
>TRBJ2-5|-|TRBV5-1|-
CASSLGQQETQYF
TGCGCCAGCAGCTTGGGACAGCAAGAGACCCAGTACTTC
>TRBJ1-2|-|TRBV12-3/TRBV12-4|-
CASSLNRAGGYTF
TGTGCCAGCAGTTTGAACAGGGCAGGCGGCTACACCTTC
>TRBJ2-1|-|TRBV7-3|-
CASSLQIYNEQFF
TGTGCCAGCAGCTTACAGATTTACAATGAGCAGTTCTTC
>TRBJ1-5|TRBD1|TRBV18|-
CASSPPGQGAQPQHF
TGTGCCAGCTCACCACCGGGACAGGGGGCCCAGCCCCAGCATTTT
>TRBJ1-1|-|TRBV7-2|-
CASSPGSMNTEAFF
TGTGCCAGCAGTCCGGGGTCCATGAACACTGAAGCTTTCTTT
>TRBJ2-3|TRBD2|TRBV5-1|-
CASSLFSGVSTDTQYF
TGCGCCAGCAGCTTGTTCAGCGGGGTGAGCACAGATACGCAGTATTTT
>TRBJ1-6|-|TRBV6-1|-
CASSEFGQNNSPLHF
TGTGCCAGCAGTGAATTCGGACAGAATAATTCACCCCTCCACTTT
>TRBJ2-7|TRBD1|TRBV19|-
CASSIIGTGSYEQYF
TGTGCCAGTAGTATAATAGGGACAGGGTCCTACGAGCAGTACTTC
>TRBJ1-3|-|TRBV25-1|-
CASRLGSGNTIYF
TGTGCCAGCAGACTTGGCTCTGGAAACACCATATATTTT
>TRBJ2-7|-|TRBV12-5|-
CASGLAGPYEQYF
TGTGCTAGTGGTTTGGCAGGGCCCTACGAGCAGTACTTC